A selection of T cell receptor beta chains follows, all from one sample in a study of T cell responses to AZD1222 COVID-19 vaccine. Libraries were prepared by immunoSEQ multiplex PCR; TCRdb keeps only in-frame clonotypes and omits some of them. This table has some 100,000 clones, roughly 90% appearing once. This specimen consisted of peripheral blood, obtained 28 days after the second AZD1222 dose. Receptors originate from an adult who received the AZD1222 COVID-19 vaccine. The CDR3 runs from the conserved cysteine through the conserved F or W. A D gene is named only where the DNA matches it firmly. Some rows mark clone size as missing; the rest say once, few, many or name a class of expanded clone.

CDR3nt: TGTGCCACCAGTGATTTTATACGCAGGGGTAATTCACCCCTCCACTTT; CDR3aa: CATSDFIRRGNSPLHF; d_gene: -; abundance: -; j_gene: TRBJ1-6; v_gene: TRBV24-1
CDR3nt: TGTGCCAGCAGCCCGGGCGTAGCTGTCTCGGAAGCTTTCTTT; CDR3aa: CASSPGVAVSEAFF; d_gene: -; abundance: -; j_gene: TRBJ1-1; v_gene: TRBV7-9
CDR3nt: TGTGCCAGCAGCTTAGGATCTGGGGGTGGCTACACCTTC; CDR3aa: CASSLGSGGGYTF; d_gene: -; abundance: -; j_gene: TRBJ1-2; v_gene: TRBV7-3
CDR3nt: TGCGCCAGCAGCCAAGATTTAGACGCGACGAACACTGAAGCTTTCTTT; CDR3aa: CASSQDLDATNTEAFF; d_gene: -; abundance: -; j_gene: TRBJ1-1; v_gene: TRBV4-3
CDR3nt: TGTGCCAGCAGTTTCGTGGGGGGTTTGGGAAACACCATATATTTT; CDR3aa: CASSFVGGLGNTIYF; d_gene: -; abundance: -; j_gene: TRBJ1-3; v_gene: TRBV6-5
CDR3nt: TGTGCCAGCAGCCAGGGGACAGGGTCCACTGAAGCTTTCTTT; CDR3aa: CASSQGTGSTEAFF; d_gene: TRBD1; abundance: -; j_gene: TRBJ1-1; v_gene: TRBV3-1/TRBV3-2
CDR3nt: TGTGCCAGCAGCGTAGGCCGAGGTTGGAAGAGGGACAATGAGCAGTTCTTC; CDR3aa: CASSVGRGWKRDNEQFF; d_gene: -; abundance: -; j_gene: TRBJ2-1; v_gene: TRBV9
CDR3nt: TGTGCCAGCAGCAAAGCAGCAGGGGGCCATGAAAAACTGTTTTTT; CDR3aa: CASSKAAGGHEKLFF; d_gene: -; abundance: -; j_gene: TRBJ1-4; v_gene: TRBV21-1
CDR3nt: TGTGCCAGCAGCCGGGACAGGGAGGCCCACGAGCAGTACTTC; CDR3aa: CASSRDREAHEQYF; d_gene: TRBD1; abundance: -; j_gene: TRBJ2-7; v_gene: TRBV3-1/TRBV3-2
CDR3nt: TGTGCCAGCAGTTTAGGAGCGGGGGGTTCCTACGAGCAGTACTTC; CDR3aa: CASSLGAGGSYEQYF; d_gene: TRBD2; abundance: -; j_gene: TRBJ2-7; v_gene: TRBV28
CDR3nt: TGCAGCGCGGGACAGGGCAACACTGAAGCTTTCTTT; CDR3aa: CSAGQGNTEAFF; d_gene: TRBD1; abundance: -; j_gene: TRBJ1-1; v_gene: TRBV29-1
CDR3nt: TGTGCCAGCAGCTGGACAGGACCTAATTCACCCCTCCACTTT; CDR3aa: CASSWTGPNSPLHF; d_gene: TRBD1; abundance: -; j_gene: TRBJ1-6; v_gene: TRBV7-9
CDR3nt: TGTGCCAGCAGTCGAATGGACGTACAATTGAATTATTCACCCCTCCACTTT; CDR3aa: CASSRMDVQLNYSPLHF; d_gene: -; abundance: -; j_gene: TRBJ1-6; v_gene: TRBV27
CDR3nt: TGTGCCAGCAGGCGAACAGGGGTTCAGCCCCAGCATTTT; CDR3aa: CASRRTGVQPQHF; d_gene: TRBD1; abundance: -; j_gene: TRBJ1-5; v_gene: TRBV28
CDR3nt: TGTGCCAGCTCACGGGAGGGGAACTATGGCTACACCTTC; CDR3aa: CASSREGNYGYTF; d_gene: -; abundance: -; j_gene: TRBJ1-2; v_gene: TRBV18
CDR3nt: TGTGCCACCAGTGATTTGAGGATCCTCTATTTAGCCAAAAACATTCAGTACTTC; CDR3aa: CATSDLRILYLAKNIQYF; d_gene: -; abundance: -; j_gene: TRBJ2-4; v_gene: TRBV24-1
CDR3nt: TGTGCCAGCAGCTCCAGGGGGGGATCGGCTGGAAACACCATATATTTT; CDR3aa: CASSSRGGSAGNTIYF; d_gene: TRBD1; abundance: -; j_gene: TRBJ1-3; v_gene: TRBV7-2
CDR3nt: TGTGCCAGCAATAGGCTAATGAATAATTCACCCCTCCACTTT; CDR3aa: CASNRLMNNSPLHF; d_gene: -; abundance: few; j_gene: TRBJ1-6; v_gene: TRBV3-1/TRBV3-2
CDR3nt: TGTGCCAGCATGGTGGGACCCACGAACACTGAAGCTTTCTTT; CDR3aa: CASMVGPTNTEAFF; d_gene: -; abundance: once; j_gene: TRBJ1-1; v_gene: TRBV7-3
CDR3nt: TGCGCCAGCAGCCAAGATACGGGAGACACCATATATTTT; CDR3aa: CASSQDTGDTIYF; d_gene: -; abundance: -; j_gene: TRBJ1-3; v_gene: TRBV4-3
CDR3nt: TGCGCCAGCAGCTTGAGCCCAACTAATGAAAAACTGTTTTTT; CDR3aa: CASSLSPTNEKLFF; d_gene: -; abundance: -; j_gene: TRBJ1-4; v_gene: TRBV5-1
CDR3nt: TGTGCCAGCAGCGAACTAGCGGGCCCTTCCTACGAGCAGTACTTC; CDR3aa: CASSELAGPSYEQYF; d_gene: TRBD2; abundance: -; j_gene: TRBJ2-7; v_gene: TRBV7-6
CDR3nt: TGTGCCAGTAGTATAGATTCCGGGACAGGGGGGGATCAGCCCCAGCATTTT; CDR3aa: CASSIDSGTGGDQPQHF; d_gene: TRBD1; abundance: -; j_gene: TRBJ1-5; v_gene: TRBV19
CDR3nt: TGTGCCAGCAGCGGCCGGGACAGGGGAGCCAAAAACATTCAGTACTTC; CDR3aa: CASSGRDRGAKNIQYF; d_gene: TRBD1; abundance: -; j_gene: TRBJ2-4; v_gene: TRBV9
CDR3nt: TGTGCCAGCAGCTCCTCTATTTGGGCTAACTATGGCTACACCTTC; CDR3aa: CASSSSIWANYGYTF; d_gene: -; abundance: -; j_gene: TRBJ1-2; v_gene: TRBV5-5
CDR3nt: TGTGCCAGCAGCCCAGGGGCAAATCAGCCCCAGCATTTT; CDR3aa: CASSPGANQPQHF; d_gene: -; abundance: -; j_gene: TRBJ1-5; v_gene: TRBV7-3
CDR3nt: TGTGCCTTCAGGCGGGGGCTCAAACTCAACACCGGGGAGCTGTTTTTT; CDR3aa: CAFRRGLKLNTGELFF; d_gene: -; abundance: -; j_gene: TRBJ2-2; v_gene: TRBV10-3
CDR3nt: TGTGCCAGCAGTTTCCCCGACAGCAGGGGCTACACCTTC; CDR3aa: CASSFPDSRGYTF; d_gene: -; abundance: -; j_gene: TRBJ1-2; v_gene: TRBV6-2/TRBV6-3
CDR3nt: TGTGCCAGTAGTTTGGCAGGGAGGCCCTACGAGCAGTACTTC; CDR3aa: CASSLAGRPYEQYF; d_gene: -; abundance: -; j_gene: TRBJ2-7; v_gene: TRBV19
CDR3nt: TGCAGCGTTAGGGAATCAGGCAATTCACCCCTCCACTTT; CDR3aa: CSVRESGNSPLHF; d_gene: -; abundance: -; j_gene: TRBJ1-6; v_gene: TRBV29-1
CDR3nt: TGTGCCAGCAGCGGGGGGACAGGGTCCGGGGCCAACGTCCTGACTTTC; CDR3aa: CASSGGTGSGANVLTF; d_gene: TRBD1; abundance: -; j_gene: TRBJ2-6; v_gene: TRBV5-5
CDR3nt: TGCGCCAGCAGCTTGCGTTCACAGGGAACTGAAGCTTTCTTT; CDR3aa: CASSLRSQGTEAFF; d_gene: -; abundance: -; j_gene: TRBJ1-1; v_gene: TRBV5-1
CDR3nt: TGTGCCAGCAGTTTAGTCACTGATACGCAGTATTTT; CDR3aa: CASSLVTDTQYF; d_gene: -; abundance: -; j_gene: TRBJ2-3; v_gene: TRBV12-3/TRBV12-4
CDR3nt: TGTGCCAGCAGCGTAGAATTGGGGGATGAGCAGTTCTTC; CDR3aa: CASSVELGDEQFF; d_gene: -; abundance: -; j_gene: TRBJ2-1; v_gene: TRBV9
CDR3nt: TGTGCCAGCAGTTTAGCAGGGCGAGCCCAGCATTTT; CDR3aa: CASSLAGRAQHF; d_gene: -; abundance: -; j_gene: TRBJ1-5; v_gene: TRBV12-3/TRBV12-4
CDR3nt: TGTGCCAGTAGTATGGGCGATTCTGGGGCCAACGTCCTGACTTTC; CDR3aa: CASSMGDSGANVLTF; d_gene: -; abundance: few; j_gene: TRBJ2-6; v_gene: TRBV19
CDR3nt: TGTGCCAGCAGTTACCCCGGGACAGGGGAAGATACGCAGTATTTT; CDR3aa: CASSYPGTGEDTQYF; d_gene: TRBD1; abundance: -; j_gene: TRBJ2-3; v_gene: TRBV6-5
CDR3nt: TGTGCCAGCCACAACAGGGACGGGGATAATTCACCCCTCCACTTT; CDR3aa: CASHNRDGDNSPLHF; d_gene: -; abundance: -; j_gene: TRBJ1-6; v_gene: TRBV5-5
CDR3nt: TGTGCCAGCAGTTCTCCCGGACAGGGAATACCCATATTT; CDR3aa: CASSSPGQGIPIF; d_gene: TRBD1; abundance: -; j_gene: TRBJ1-1; v_gene: TRBV6-5
CDR3nt: TGTGCCAGCAACCCGGGACGCGAGAATTCACCCCTCCACTTT; CDR3aa: CASNPGRENSPLHF; d_gene: -; abundance: -; j_gene: TRBJ1-6; v_gene: TRBV6-5
CDR3nt: TGTGCCAGTAGTATCGGTCTGGGGACGGGGAATGAAAAACTGTTTTTT; CDR3aa: CASSIGLGTGNEKLFF; d_gene: -; abundance: -; j_gene: TRBJ1-4; v_gene: TRBV19
CDR3nt: TGTGCCAGTAGTCGCACAGGGCCCATCGATCAGCCCCAGCATTTT; CDR3aa: CASSRTGPIDQPQHF; d_gene: -; abundance: -; j_gene: TRBJ1-5; v_gene: TRBV19
CDR3nt: TGCAGCGTTGAAGACCCAGTCCAGGGTAATGAAAAACTGTTTTTT; CDR3aa: CSVEDPVQGNEKLFF; d_gene: -; abundance: -; j_gene: TRBJ1-4; v_gene: TRBV29-1
CDR3nt: TGTGCCAGCAGCACTACGCGGGGGGGCGCAGATACGCAGTATTTT; CDR3aa: CASSTTRGGADTQYF; d_gene: TRBD2; abundance: -; j_gene: TRBJ2-3; v_gene: TRBV7-6
CDR3nt: TGTGCCAGCAGCTCAGATCGGGGGTGGGGTGGCTACACCTTC; CDR3aa: CASSSDRGWGGYTF; d_gene: -; abundance: -; j_gene: TRBJ1-2; v_gene: TRBV11-2
CDR3nt: TGTGCCAGCAGTTACGCCCCGGGACAATTCTATGGCTACACCTTC; CDR3aa: CASSYAPGQFYGYTF; d_gene: -; abundance: once; j_gene: TRBJ1-2; v_gene: TRBV6-6
CDR3nt: TGTGCCAGTAGCCACCGGGACAGGGGGAATCAGCCCCAGCATTTT; CDR3aa: CASSHRDRGNQPQHF; d_gene: TRBD1; abundance: -; j_gene: TRBJ1-5; v_gene: TRBV19
CDR3nt: TGTGCCAGCAGAGGGGGCAAAAGAAATGAGCAGTTCTTC; CDR3aa: CASRGGKRNEQFF; d_gene: TRBD1; abundance: -; j_gene: TRBJ2-1; v_gene: TRBV12-3/TRBV12-4
CDR3nt: TGTGCCAGCAGCTTAGCACCGGGGGGCAAAGAGACCCAGTACTTC; CDR3aa: CASSLAPGGKETQYF; d_gene: -; abundance: -; j_gene: TRBJ2-5; v_gene: TRBV7-3
CDR3nt: TGTGCCAGCAGCCCTGACCTCACGGGACCCAGGGATGAAAAACTGTTTTTT; CDR3aa: CASSPDLTGPRDEKLFF; d_gene: -; abundance: -; j_gene: TRBJ1-4; v_gene: TRBV3-1/TRBV3-2
CDR3nt: TGTGCCAGCAGCCAAGCAGGGGTAGAGGGCTATGGCTACACCTTC; CDR3aa: CASSQAGVEGYGYTF; d_gene: -; abundance: -; j_gene: TRBJ1-2; v_gene: TRBV4-2
CDR3nt: TGTGCCAGTAGTATGGGACGGAGGGAAAAACTGTTTTTT; CDR3aa: CASSMGRREKLFF; d_gene: -; abundance: few; j_gene: TRBJ1-4; v_gene: TRBV19
CDR3nt: TGTGCCAGCACGGGCTTGTTCGGCTACACCTTC; CDR3aa: CASTGLFGYTF; d_gene: -; abundance: -; j_gene: TRBJ1-2; v_gene: TRBV2
CDR3nt: TGTGCCAGCAGCCTCCAGGGAGGGTGGGACTATGGCTACACCTTC; CDR3aa: CASSLQGGWDYGYTF; d_gene: -; abundance: -; j_gene: TRBJ1-2; v_gene: TRBV5-4
CDR3nt: TGCGCCAGCAGCCCGAACAGGGGGCTAGGCACCATATATTTT; CDR3aa: CASSPNRGLGTIYF; d_gene: TRBD1; abundance: -; j_gene: TRBJ1-3; v_gene: TRBV4-3
CDR3nt: TGTGCCAGCAGCTTGACAGGGGACCACAATCAGCCCCAGCATTTT; CDR3aa: CASSLTGDHNQPQHF; d_gene: TRBD1; abundance: -; j_gene: TRBJ1-5; v_gene: TRBV7-9
CDR3nt: TGTGCCTGGAGTGGGGACAGGGGGAGGACTGAAGCTTTCTTT; CDR3aa: CAWSGDRGRTEAFF; d_gene: TRBD1; abundance: -; j_gene: TRBJ1-1; v_gene: TRBV30
CDR3nt: TGTGCCAGCAGCGTAGGGCAGGGGTGGACGAACACTGAAGCTTTCTTT; CDR3aa: CASSVGQGWTNTEAFF; d_gene: -; abundance: -; j_gene: TRBJ1-1; v_gene: TRBV9
CDR3nt: TGTGCCAGCAGTCTGGACAGGGTGGTAGGCCACGAGCAGTACTTC; CDR3aa: CASSLDRVVGHEQYF; d_gene: TRBD1; abundance: once; j_gene: TRBJ2-7; v_gene: TRBV28